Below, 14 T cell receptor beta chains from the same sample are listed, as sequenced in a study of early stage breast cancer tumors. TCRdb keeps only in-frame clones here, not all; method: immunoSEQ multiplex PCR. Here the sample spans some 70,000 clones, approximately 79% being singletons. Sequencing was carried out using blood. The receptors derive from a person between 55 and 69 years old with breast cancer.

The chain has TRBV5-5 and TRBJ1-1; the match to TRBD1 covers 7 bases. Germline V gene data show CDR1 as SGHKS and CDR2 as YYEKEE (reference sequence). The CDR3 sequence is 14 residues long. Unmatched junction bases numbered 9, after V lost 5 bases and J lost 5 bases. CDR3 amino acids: CASSFNRGGTEAFF. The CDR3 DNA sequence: TGTGCCAGCAGTTTTAACAGGGGAGGGACTGAAGCTTTCTTT.

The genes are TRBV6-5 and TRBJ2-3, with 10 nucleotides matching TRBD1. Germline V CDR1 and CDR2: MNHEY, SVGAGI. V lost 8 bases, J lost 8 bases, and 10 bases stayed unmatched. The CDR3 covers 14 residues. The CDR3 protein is CASRDRGLGGTQYF. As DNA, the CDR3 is TGTGCCAGCCGGGACAGGGGCCTCGGAGGTACGCAGTATTTT.

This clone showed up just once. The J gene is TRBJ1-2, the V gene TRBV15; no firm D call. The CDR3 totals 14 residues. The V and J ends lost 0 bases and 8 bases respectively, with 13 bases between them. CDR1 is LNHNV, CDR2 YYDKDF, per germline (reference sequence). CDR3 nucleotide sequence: TGTGCCACCAGCAGAGATTTGACGGCTGAGGGCTACACCTTC. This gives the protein CATSRDLTAEGYTF. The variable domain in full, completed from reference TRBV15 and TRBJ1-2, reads DAMVIQNPRYQVTQFGKPVTLSCSQTLNHNVMYWYQQKSSQAPKLLFHYYDKDFNNEADTPDNFQSRRPNTSFCFLDIRSPGLGDTAMYLCATSRDLTAEGYTFGSGTRLTVV.

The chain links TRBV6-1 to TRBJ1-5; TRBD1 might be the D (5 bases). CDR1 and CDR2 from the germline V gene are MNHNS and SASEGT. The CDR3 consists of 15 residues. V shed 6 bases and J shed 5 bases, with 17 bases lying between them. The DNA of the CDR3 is TGTGCCAGCAGCTGGGGGAGGCAATCAGATCAGCCCCAGCATTTT. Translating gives CASSWGRQSDQPQHF.

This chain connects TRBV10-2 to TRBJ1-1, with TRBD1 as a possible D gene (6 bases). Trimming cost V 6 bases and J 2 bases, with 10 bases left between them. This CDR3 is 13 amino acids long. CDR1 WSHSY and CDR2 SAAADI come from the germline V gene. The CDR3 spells CASRTQGNTEAFF. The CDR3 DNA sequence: TGCGCCAGCAGGACACAGGGTAACACTGAAGCTTTCTTT.

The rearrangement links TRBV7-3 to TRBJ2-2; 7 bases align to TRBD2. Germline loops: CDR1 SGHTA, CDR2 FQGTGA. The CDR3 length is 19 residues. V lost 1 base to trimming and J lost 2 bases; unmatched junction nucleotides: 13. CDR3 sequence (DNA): TGTGCCAGCAGCTTAATGCCGGGTGTTGGGACTACCAACACCGGGGAGCTGTTTTTT. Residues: CASSLMPGVGTTNTGELFF.

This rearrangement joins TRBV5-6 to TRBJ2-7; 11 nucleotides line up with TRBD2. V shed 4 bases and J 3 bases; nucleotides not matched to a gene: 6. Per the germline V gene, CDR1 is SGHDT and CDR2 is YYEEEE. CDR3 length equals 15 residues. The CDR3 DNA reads TGTGCCAGCAGCCCAACTAGCGGGAGTCACTACGAGCAGTACTTC. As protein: CASSPTSGSHYEQYF.

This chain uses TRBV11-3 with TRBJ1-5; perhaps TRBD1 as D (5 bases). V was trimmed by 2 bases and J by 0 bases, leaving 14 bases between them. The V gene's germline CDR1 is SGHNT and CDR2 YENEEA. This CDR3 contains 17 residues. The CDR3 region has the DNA TGTGCCAGCAGCTTAAGGGGTGGGCTCGGTAGCAATCAGCCCCAGCATTTT. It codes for CASSLRGGLGSNQPQHF.

DNA of the CDR3: TGTGCCAGCTCACCGAATGTGGGTGCAACTAATGAAAAACTGTTTTTT. Protein: CASSPNVGATNEKLFF. This chain uses TRBV18 with TRBJ1-4; D call uncertain. Trimming took 3 bases from V and 0 from J, leaving 11 bases between them. The CDR3 extends over 16 amino acids. Germline CDR1 reads KGHSH; CDR2 reads LQKENI.

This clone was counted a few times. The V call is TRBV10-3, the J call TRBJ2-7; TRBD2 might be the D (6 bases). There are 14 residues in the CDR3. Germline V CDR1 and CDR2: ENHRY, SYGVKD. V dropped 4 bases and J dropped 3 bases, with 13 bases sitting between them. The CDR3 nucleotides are TGTGCCATCAGTGGGCACGCGGAGGGCTACGAGCAGTACTTC. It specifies CAISGHAEGYEQYF.

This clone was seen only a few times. The CDR3 loop reads CASSPGTPRQATQYF. The DNA of the CDR3 is TGTGCCAGCAGCCCAGGGACTCCCCGGCAGGCTACGCAGTATTTT. The rearrangement links TRBV7-3 to TRBJ2-3, with D possibly being TRBD2 (6 bases). Germline CDR1 and CDR2: SGHTA and FQGTGA. V lost 5 bases to trimming and J lost 8 bases, with 20 bases between them. CDR3 size: 15 residues.

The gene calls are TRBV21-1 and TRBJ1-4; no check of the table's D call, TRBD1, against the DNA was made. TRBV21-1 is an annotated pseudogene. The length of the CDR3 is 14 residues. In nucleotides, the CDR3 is TGTGCCAGCAGCAGGACAGGGTATTTAGAAAAACTGTTTTTT. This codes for CASSRTGYLEKLFF.

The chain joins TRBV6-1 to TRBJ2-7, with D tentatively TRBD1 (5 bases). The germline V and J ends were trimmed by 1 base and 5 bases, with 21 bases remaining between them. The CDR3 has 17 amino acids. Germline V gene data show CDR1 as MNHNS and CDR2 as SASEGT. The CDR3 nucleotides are TGTGCCAGCAGTGAAGTATTAAGAAGGGGTCCGTGGAACGAGCAGTACTTC. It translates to CASSEVLRRGPWNEQYF.

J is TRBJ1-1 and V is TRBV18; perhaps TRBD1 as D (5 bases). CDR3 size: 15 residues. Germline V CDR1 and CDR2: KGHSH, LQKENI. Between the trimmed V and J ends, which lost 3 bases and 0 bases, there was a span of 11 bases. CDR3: CASSPFGGMNTEAFF. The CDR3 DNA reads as TGTGCCAGCTCACCCTTTGGGGGGATGAACACTGAAGCTTTCTTT.